A single sample gave rise to the 5 T cell receptor beta chains below, sequenced in a study of T-cell memory formation after mild COVID-19. Each CDR3 protein is one row after TCRdb ran MiXCR on the 5' RACE reads. This sample has some 130,000 distinct CDR3 sequences, with about 6% found just once. Sequenced: PBMCs or a T cell subset sorted from them (not recorded which). Source of these receptors: an adult woman who had mild COVID-19 (a few samples of this study predate the infection). Cell type and time point are not known.

The J gene is TRBJ1-4, the V gene TRBV3-1; TRBD1 matches at 10 bases. Germline V gives CDR1 LGHDT, CDR2 YNNKEL (reference sequence). The CDR3 covers 15 residues. V gave up 4 bases and J gave up 10 bases; unmatched junction bases: 9. The CDR3 DNA is TGTGCCAGCAGCCGCTCGGGACAGGGGCGCCGAAAACTGTTTTTT. Its translation is CASSRSGQGRRKLFF.

Only a few counts were recorded for this clonotype. The genes are TRBV3-1 and TRBJ2-1; no clear D gene. This CDR3 has 11 amino acids. The germline V and J ends were trimmed by 7 bases and 6 bases, with 7 bases remaining between them. Germline loops: CDR1 LGHDT, CDR2 YNNKEL (reference sequence). The CDR3 protein is CASKWLNEQFF. In DNA form, the CDR3 reads TGTGCCAGCAAGTGGCTCAATGAGCAGTTCTTC.

The rearrangement joins TRBV5-6 to TRBJ1-5, with TRBD1 matching 7 bases. V shed 3 bases, J shed 5 bases, and the junction held 8 bases outside the gene matches. The V gene's germline CDR1 is SGHDT and CDR2 YYEEEE. The CDR3 totals 15 residues. The CDR3 loop reads CASSWGPGTDQPQHF. In nucleotides, the CDR3 is TGTGCCAGCAGCTGGGGACCAGGGACAGATCAGCCCCAGCATTTT.

This clonotype was observed a few times. The rearrangement uses TRBV7-6 and TRBJ2-3; the D is unclear. This CDR3 is 13 amino acids long. V was cut by 9 bases and J by 0 bases, with 10 bases left in between. The germline CDR1 and CDR2 sequences are SGHVS and FNYEAQ. The CDR3 DNA reads as TGTGCCAGTCAACCGCGTAGCACAGATACGCAGTATTTT. Translated: CASQPRSTDTQYF. Drawing the rest from reference TRBV7-6 and TRBJ2-3, the complete variable domain is GAGVSQSPRYKVTKRGQDVALRCDPISGHVSLYWYRQALGQGPEFLTYFNYEAQQDKSGLPNDRFSAERPEGSISTLTIQRTEQRDSAMYRCASQPRSTDTQYFGPGTRLTVL.

This clonotype came up a few times. V is TRBV21-1 and J is TRBJ2-6; the listed D gene, TRBD1, was not tested against the DNA. TRBV21-1 is a pseudogene locus. This CDR3 has 18 amino acids. CDR3 DNA: TGTGCCAGCAGCAGTGGCTGGAAAGGGGTAACTGGGGCCAACGTCCTGACTTTC. Protein sequence: CASSSGWKGVTGANVLTF.